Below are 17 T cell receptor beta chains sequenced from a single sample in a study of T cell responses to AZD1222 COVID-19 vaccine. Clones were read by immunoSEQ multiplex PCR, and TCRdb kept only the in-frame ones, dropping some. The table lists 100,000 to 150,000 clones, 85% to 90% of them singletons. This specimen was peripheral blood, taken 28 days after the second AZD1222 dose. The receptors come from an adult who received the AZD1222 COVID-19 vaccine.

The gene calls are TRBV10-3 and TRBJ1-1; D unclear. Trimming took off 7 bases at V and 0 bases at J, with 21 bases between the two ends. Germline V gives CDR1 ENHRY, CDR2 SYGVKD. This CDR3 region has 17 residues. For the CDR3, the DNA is TGTGCCATCAAATCTTCAGAGCAAATCAAAATGAACACTGAAGCTTTCTTT. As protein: CAIKSSEQIKMNTEAFF.

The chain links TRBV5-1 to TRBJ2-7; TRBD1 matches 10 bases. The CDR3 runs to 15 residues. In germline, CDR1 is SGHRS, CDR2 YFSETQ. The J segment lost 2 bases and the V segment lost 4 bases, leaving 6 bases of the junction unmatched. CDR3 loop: CASSGRQGAAYEQYF. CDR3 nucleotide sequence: TGCGCCAGCAGCGGACGACAGGGGGCTGCCTACGAGCAGTACTTC.

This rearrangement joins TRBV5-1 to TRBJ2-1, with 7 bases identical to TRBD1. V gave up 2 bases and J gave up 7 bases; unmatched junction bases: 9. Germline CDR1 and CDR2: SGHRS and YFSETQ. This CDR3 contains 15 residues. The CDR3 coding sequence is TGCGCCAGCAGCTTATGGTCAGGGGGTGGAAATGAGCAGTTCTTC. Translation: CASSLWSGGGNEQFF.

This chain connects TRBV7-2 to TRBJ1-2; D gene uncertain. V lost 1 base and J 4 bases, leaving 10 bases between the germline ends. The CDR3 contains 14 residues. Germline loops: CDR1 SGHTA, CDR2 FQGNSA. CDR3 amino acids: CASSLEVRGYGYTF. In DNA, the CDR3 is TGTGCCAGCAGCTTAGAAGTCAGAGGCTATGGCTACACCTTC.

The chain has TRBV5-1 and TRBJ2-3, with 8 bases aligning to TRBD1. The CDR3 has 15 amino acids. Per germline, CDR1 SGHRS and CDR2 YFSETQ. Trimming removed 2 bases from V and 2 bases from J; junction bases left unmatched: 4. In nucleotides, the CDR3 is TGCGCCAGCAGCTTAACAGGGGGTGTCACAGATACGCAGTATTTT. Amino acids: CASSLTGGVTDTQYF.

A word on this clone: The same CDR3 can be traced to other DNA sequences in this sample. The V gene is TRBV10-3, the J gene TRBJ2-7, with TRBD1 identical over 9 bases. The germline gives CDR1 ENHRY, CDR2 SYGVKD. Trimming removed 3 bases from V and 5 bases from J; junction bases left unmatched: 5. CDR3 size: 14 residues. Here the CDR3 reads CAISDRQGENEQYF. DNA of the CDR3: TGTGCCATCAGTGATAGACAGGGGGAGAACGAGCAGTACTTC.

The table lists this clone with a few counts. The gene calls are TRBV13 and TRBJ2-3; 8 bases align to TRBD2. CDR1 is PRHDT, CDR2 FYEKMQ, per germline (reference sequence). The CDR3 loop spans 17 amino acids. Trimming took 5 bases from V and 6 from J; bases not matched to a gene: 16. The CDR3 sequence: CASSPILAAKLSDTQYF. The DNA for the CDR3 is TGTGCCAGCAGCCCAATACTAGCGGCCAAGCTATCGGATACGCAGTATTTT. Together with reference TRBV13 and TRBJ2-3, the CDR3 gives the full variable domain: AAGVIQSPRHLIKEKRETATLKCYPIPRHDTVYWYQQGPGQDPQFLISFYEKMQSDKGSIPDRFSAQQFSDYHSELNMSSLELGDSALYFCASSPILAAKLSDTQYFGPGTRLTVL.

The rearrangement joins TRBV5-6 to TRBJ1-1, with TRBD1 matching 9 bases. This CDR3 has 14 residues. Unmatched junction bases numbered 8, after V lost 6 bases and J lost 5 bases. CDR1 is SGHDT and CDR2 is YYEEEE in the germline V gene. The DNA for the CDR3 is TGTGCCAGCAACTACAGGGGGCGCGGTACTGAAGCTTTCTTT. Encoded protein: CASNYRGRGTEAFF.

Written as DNA, the CDR3 is TGTGCCTGGAGTCGGGGACAGGGCCAATATAGCAATCAGCCCCAGCATTTT. Translating it yields CAWSRGQGQYSNQPQHF. The chain has TRBV30 and TRBJ1-5, with 9 bases matching TRBD1. Germline CDR1 GTSNPN, CDR2 SVGIG (reference sequence). This CDR3 is 17 amino acids long. The J segment lost 0 bases and the V segment lost 2 bases, leaving 8 bases of the junction unmatched.

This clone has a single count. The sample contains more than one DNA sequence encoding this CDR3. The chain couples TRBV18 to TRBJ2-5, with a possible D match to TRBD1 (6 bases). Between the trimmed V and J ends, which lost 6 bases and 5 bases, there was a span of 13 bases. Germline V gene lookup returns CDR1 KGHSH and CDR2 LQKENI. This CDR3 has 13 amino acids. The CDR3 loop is CASSPRGGETQYF. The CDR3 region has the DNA TGTGCCAGCTCTCCCAGGGGCGGGGAGACCCAGTACTTC.

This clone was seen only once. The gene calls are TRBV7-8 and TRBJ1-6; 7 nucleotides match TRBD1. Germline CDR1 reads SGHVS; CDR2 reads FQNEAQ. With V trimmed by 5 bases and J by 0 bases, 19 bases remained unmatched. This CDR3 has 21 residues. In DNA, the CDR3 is TGTGCCAGCAGCCCCAACGGACAGGCAGGGAGTGGAAGCTCCTATAATTCACCCCTCCACTTT. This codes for CASSPNGQAGSGSSYNSPLHF.

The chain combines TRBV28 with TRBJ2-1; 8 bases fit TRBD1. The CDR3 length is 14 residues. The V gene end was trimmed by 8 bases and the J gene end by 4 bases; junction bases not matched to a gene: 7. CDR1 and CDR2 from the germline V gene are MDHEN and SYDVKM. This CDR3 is CASAWQGAYNEQFF. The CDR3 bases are TGTGCCAGCGCGTGGCAGGGGGCTTACAATGAGCAGTTCTTC.

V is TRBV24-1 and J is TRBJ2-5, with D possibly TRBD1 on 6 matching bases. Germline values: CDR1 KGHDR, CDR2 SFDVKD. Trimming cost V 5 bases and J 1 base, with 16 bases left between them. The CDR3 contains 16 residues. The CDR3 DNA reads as TGTGCCACCAGTGCAGCAGGGGTTGGAGGCCAAGAGACCCAGTACTTC. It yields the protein CATSAAGVGGQETQYF.

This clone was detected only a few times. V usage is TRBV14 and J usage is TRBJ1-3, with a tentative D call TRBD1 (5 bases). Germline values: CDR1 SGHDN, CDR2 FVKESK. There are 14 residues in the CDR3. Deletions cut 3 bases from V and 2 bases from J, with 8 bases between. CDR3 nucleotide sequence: TGTGCCAGCAGCCAGTCAGGGCCTGGAAACACCATATATTTT. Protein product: CASSQSGPGNTIYF.

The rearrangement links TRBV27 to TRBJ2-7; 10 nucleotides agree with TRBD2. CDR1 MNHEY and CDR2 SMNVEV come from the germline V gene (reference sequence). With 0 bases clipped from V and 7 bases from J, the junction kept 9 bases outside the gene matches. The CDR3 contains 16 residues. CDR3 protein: CASSLSISGGADEQYF. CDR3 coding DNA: TGTGCCAGCAGTTTATCGATAAGCGGGGGGGCAGATGAGCAGTACTTC.

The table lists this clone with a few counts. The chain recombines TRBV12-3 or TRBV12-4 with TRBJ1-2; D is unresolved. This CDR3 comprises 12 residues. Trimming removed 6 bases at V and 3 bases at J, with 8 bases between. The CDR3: CASRSVDYGYTF. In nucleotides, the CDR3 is TGTGCCAGCAGGTCGGTTGACTATGGCTACACCTTC.

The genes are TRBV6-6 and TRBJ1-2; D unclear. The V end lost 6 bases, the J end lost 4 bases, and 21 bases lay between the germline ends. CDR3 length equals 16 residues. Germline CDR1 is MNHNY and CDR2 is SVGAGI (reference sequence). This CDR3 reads CASSLGKNRQRYGYTF. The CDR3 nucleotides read TGTGCCAGCAGCCTAGGGAAGAATCGCCAGCGCTATGGCTACACCTTC.